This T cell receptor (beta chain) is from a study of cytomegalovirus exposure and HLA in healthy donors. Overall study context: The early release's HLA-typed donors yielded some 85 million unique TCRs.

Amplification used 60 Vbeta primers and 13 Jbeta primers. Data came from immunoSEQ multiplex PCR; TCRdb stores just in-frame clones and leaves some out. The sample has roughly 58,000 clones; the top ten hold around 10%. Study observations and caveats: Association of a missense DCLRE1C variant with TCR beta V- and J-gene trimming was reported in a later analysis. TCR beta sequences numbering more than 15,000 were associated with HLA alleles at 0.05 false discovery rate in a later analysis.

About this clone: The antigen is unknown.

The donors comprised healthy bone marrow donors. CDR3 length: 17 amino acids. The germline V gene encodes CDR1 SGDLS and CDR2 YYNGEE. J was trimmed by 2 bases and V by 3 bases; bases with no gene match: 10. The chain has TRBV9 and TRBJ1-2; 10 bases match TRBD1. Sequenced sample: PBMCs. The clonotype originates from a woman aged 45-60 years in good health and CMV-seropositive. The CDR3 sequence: CASSAPPGQGRNYGYTF. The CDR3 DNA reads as TGTGCCAGCAGCGCCCCCCCGGGACAGGGGAGAAACTATGGCTACACCTTC.